This paragraph reports one TCR beta chain. Its antigen is not identified. The entry originates in a study of cytomegalovirus exposure and HLA in healthy donors. Broader study findings: While the bulk of TCR sequences proved rare, some public TCRs turned up in many donors. Cytomegalovirus status, reportedly, was diagnosed with high specificity and sensitivity by the classifier. Altogether, 150 to 200 TCR beta chains were recorded as cytomegalovirus-associated.

The V gene lost 4 bases and the J gene lost 4 bases, with 23 bases spanning the gap. In germline, CDR1 is MNHEY, CDR2 SMNVEV (reference sequence). The CDR3 extends over 17 amino acids. The donors were members of the validation cohort, which comprised about 120 subjects and was separate from the first cohort of 666 subjects. Generated by immunoSEQ multiplex PCR, the TCRdb table keeps only in-frame clones and is missing some. The sample carries 100,000 to 150,000 clones, about nine tenths recorded once. The TCR was taken from a man aged 30 to 45 in good health and CMV-seronegative. This chain links TRBV27 with TRBJ2-7; D gene uncertain. The source material was PBMCs. The CDR3: CASSYRNPNPVGYEQYF. The CDR3 DNA follows: TGTGCCAGCAGTTATCGGAACCCGAACCCGGTCGGGTACGAGCAGTACTTC.